A selection of T cell receptor beta chains follows, all from one sample in a study of human CD4 T cells and Enterobacteriaceae. This table comes from immunoSEQ multiplex PCR, and its TCRdb copy is limited to in-frame clones, with some not included. The table has 25,000 to 30,000 clones, about 80% seen once; the top ten hold roughly 1.8%. Sequenced sample: memory CD4+ T cells from blood. These receptor sequences come from a human donor in good health. The CDR3 runs from the conserved cysteine through the conserved F or W. D genes are given only for firm matches. Not all rows give a size; the values are once, few, many and, for expanded clones, a class.

v_gene	j_gene	d_gene	abundance	CDR3aa	CDR3nt
TRBV28	TRBJ2-4	TRBD1	once	CASRTGQGLHIQYF	TGTGCCAGCAGGACGGGACAGGGGTTACACATTCAGTACTTC
TRBV6-5	TRBJ1-1	.	.	CASMGGLTNTEAFF	TGTGCCAGCATGGGGGGTCTAACGAACACTGAAGCTTTCTTT
TRBV28	TRBJ2-5	TRBD2	few	CGTQVAGGRETQYF	TGTGGAACCCAAGTAGCGGGAGGACGAGAGACCCAGTACTTC
TRBV27	TRBJ2-1	TRBD2	few	CASSLTSGSDEQFF	TGTGCCAGCAGCCTGACTAGCGGGAGCGACGAGCAGTTCTTC
TRBV6-1	TRBJ2-5	TRBD1	.	CASSPGTGRETQYF	TGTGCCAGCAGTCCCGGGACAGGGCGCGAGACCCAGTACTTC
TRBV29-1	TRBJ1-5	.	few	CSVSGGEDQPQHF	TGCAGCGTTTCTGGGGGGGAAGATCAGCCCCAGCATTTT
TRBV2	TRBJ2-6	.	.	CASSPRGANVLTF	TGTGCCAGCAGTCCCAGGGGGGCCAACGTCCTGACTTTC
TRBV6-1	TRBJ2-7	.	few	CASSLTGSYEQYF	TGTGCCAGCTCGTTAACCGGGTCCTACGAGCAGTACTTC
TRBV27	TRBJ1-6	.	few	CASRLPSSPLHF	TGTGCCAGCAGGCTACCCAGTTCACCCCTCCACTTT
TRBV28	TRBJ2-1	.	.	CASSYLFGEQFF	TGTGCCAGCAGCTACCTTTTCGGTGAGCAGTTCTTC
TRBV11-2	TRBJ1-5	.	.	CASSFSSAVDQPQHF	TGTGCCAGCAGCTTTTCTTCTGCAGTGGATCAGCCCCAGCATTTT
TRBV7-2	TRBJ2-1	.	once	CASSLSGNNEQFF	TGTGCCAGCAGCTTATCAGGTAACAATGAGCAGTTCTTC
TRBV11-1	TRBJ2-7	.	.	CASSFRTSDEQYF	TGTGCCAGCAGCTTTAGAACTTCGGACGAGCAGTACTTC
TRBV2	TRBJ2-3	.	.	CASSVIGTQYF	TGTGCCAGCAGTGTAATTGGGACGCAGTATTTT
TRBV6-1	TRBJ1-2	.	.	CASSEARRTGYTF	TGTGCCAGCAGTGAAGCGCGTAGGACGGGCTACACCTTC
TRBV6-5	TRBJ1-2	TRBD1	few	CASRIKQGDGYTF	TGTGCCAGCAGGATAAAACAGGGGGATGGCTACACCTTC
TRBV7-3	TRBJ2-1	.	.	CASSSAPYNEQFF	TGTGCCAGCAGCTCAGCCCCCTACAATGAGCAGTTCTTC
TRBV7-3	TRBJ2-3	.	.	CASSLAAATDTQYF	TGTGCCAGCAGCTTAGCGGCAGCAACAGATACGCAGTATTTT
TRBV7-3	TRBJ1-1	.	.	CASSSSGMGTEAFF	TGTGCCAGCAGCTCCTCTGGGATGGGGACTGAAGCTTTCTTT
TRBV19	TRBJ2-7	.	.	CASSIGGQMNF	TGTGCCAGTAGTATTGGTGGACAGATGAACTTC
TRBV6-5	TRBJ2-1	TRBD2	.	CASSRERSGRNEQFF	TGTGCCAGCAGCCGTGAACGAAGCGGGAGAAATGAGCAGTTCTTC
TRBV2	TRBJ1-2	.	.	CASSGDGHGYTF	TGTGCCAGCAGTGGAGATGGGCATGGCTACACCTTC
TRBV12-5	TRBJ2-1	.	.	CASGLVLGTGRDNEQFF	TGTGCTAGTGGTTTGGTACTGGGGACCGGCAGGGACAATGAGCAGTTCTTC
TRBV28	TRBJ2-5	TRBD2	.	CASSPGLAGGGETQYF	TGTGCCAGCAGTCCGGGACTAGCGGGAGGAGGGGAGACCCAGTACTTC
TRBV6-1	TRBJ2-2	TRBD1	.	CASSEGQGAGELFF	TGTGCCAGCAGTGAGGGACAGGGGGCCGGGGAGCTGTTTTTT
TRBV11-2	TRBJ2-5	TRBD1	.	CASSVGTGVGETQYF	TGTGCCAGCAGCGTCGGGACAGGGGTCGGGGAGACCCAGTACTTC
TRBV5-4	TRBJ1-3	TRBD1	.	CASSTLGGVGNTIYF	TGTGCCAGCAGCACCCTAGGGGGCGTTGGAAACACCATATATTTT
TRBV2	TRBJ2-7	.	.	CASRVDTRGYEQYF	TGTGCCAGCAGAGTAGATACTAGGGGCTACGAGCAGTACTTC
TRBV11-2	TRBJ1-4	.	.	CASSSGTVATNEKLFF	TGTGCCAGCAGCTCGGGGACCGTCGCAACTAATGAAAAACTGTTTTTT
TRBV19	TRBJ1-1	TRBD1	.	CASSIVPGQIGNTEAFF	TGTGCCAGTAGTATAGTCCCGGGACAGATAGGGAACACTGAAGCTTTCTTT
TRBV12-5	TRBJ2-3	TRBD1	.	CARIFRDSKREGCTDTQYF	TGTGCTAGGATCTTCCGGGACAGTAAGAGGGAAGGGTGCACAGATACGCAGTATTTT
TRBV28	TRBJ2-3	TRBD1	.	CASQEGARDTQYF	TGTGCCTCCCAAGAGGGGGCGAGAGATACGCAGTATTTT
TRBV30	TRBJ2-1	.	.	CACLAIGGSEQFF	TGTGCATGTCTAGCGATAGGAGGGAGTGAGCAGTTCTTC
TRBV30	TRBJ2-7	.	.	CAWSPPHIHSYEQYF	TGTGCCTGGAGTCCACCACATATACACTCCTACGAGCAGTACTTC
TRBV5-1	TRBJ1-3	TRBD1	.	CASSSGQGSGNTIYF	TGCGCCAGCAGCTCGGGACAGGGTTCTGGAAACACCATATATTTT
TRBV6-4	TRBJ1-2	TRBD1	.	CASSVNQGDYGYTF	TGTGCCAGCAGTGTAAACCAGGGGGACTATGGCTACACCTTC
TRBV19	TRBJ1-2	.	.	CASSMSSRRGAGYTF	TGTGCCAGTAGTATGTCTTCCCGACGGGGTGCAGGCTACACCTTC
TRBV11-2	TRBJ2-7	TRBD2	.	CASSLGSASGRDF	TGTGCCAGCAGCTTAGGATCGGCGAGCGGGAGGGACTTC
TRBV7-2	TRBJ1-1	.	.	CASSPSRDTEAFF	TGTGCCAGCAGCCCCAGTAGGGACACTGAAGCTTTCTTT
TRBV5-1	TRBJ2-3	.	.	CASSFRGGRPDTQYF	TGCGCCAGCAGCTTCAGGGGAGGGCGACCAGATACGCAGTATTTT
TRBV30	TRBJ2-7	TRBD1	.	CAWSAGQEPYEQYF	TGTGCCTGGAGTGCGGGACAGGAACCCTACGAGCAGTACTTC